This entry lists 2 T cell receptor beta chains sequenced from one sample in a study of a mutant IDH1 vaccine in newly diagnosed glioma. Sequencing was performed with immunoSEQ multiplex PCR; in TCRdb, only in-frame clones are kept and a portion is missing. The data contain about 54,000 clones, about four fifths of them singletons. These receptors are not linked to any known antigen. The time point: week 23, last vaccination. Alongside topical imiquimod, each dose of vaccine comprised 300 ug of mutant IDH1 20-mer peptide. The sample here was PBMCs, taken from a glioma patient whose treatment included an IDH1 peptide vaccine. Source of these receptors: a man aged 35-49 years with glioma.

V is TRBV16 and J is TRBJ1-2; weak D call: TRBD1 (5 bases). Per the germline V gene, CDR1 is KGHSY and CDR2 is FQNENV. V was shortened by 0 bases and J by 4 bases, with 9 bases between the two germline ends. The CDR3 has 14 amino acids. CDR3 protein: CASSQSYQGYGYTF. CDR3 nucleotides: TGTGCCAGCAGCCAATCATACCAGGGCTATGGCTACACCTTC.

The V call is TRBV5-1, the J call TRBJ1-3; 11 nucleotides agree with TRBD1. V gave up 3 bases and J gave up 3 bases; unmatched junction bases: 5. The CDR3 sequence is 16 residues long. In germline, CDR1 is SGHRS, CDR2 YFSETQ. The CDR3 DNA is TGCGCCAGCAGCTCTGGACAGGGGGCCTTTGGAAACACCATATATTTT. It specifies CASSSGQGAFGNTIYF.